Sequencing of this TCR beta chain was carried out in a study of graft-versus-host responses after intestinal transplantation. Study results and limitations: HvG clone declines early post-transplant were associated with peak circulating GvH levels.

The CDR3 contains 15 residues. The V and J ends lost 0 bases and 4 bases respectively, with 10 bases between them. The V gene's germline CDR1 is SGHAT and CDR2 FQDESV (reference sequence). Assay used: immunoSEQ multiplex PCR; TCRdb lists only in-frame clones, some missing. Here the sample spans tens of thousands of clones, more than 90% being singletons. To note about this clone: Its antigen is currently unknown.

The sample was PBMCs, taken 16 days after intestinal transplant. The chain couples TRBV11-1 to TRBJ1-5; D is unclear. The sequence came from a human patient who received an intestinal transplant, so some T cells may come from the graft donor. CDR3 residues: CASSLANVENQPQHF. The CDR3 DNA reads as TGTGCCAGCAGCTTAGCTAACGTAGAGAATCAGCCCCAGCATTTT.